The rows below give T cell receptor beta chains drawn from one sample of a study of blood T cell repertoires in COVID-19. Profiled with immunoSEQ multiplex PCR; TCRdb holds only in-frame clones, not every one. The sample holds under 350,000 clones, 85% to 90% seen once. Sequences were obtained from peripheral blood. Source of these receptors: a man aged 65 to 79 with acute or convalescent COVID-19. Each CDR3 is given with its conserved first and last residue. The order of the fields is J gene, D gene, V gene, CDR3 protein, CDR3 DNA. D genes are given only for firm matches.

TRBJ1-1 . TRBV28 CASSSRRHFNTEAFF TGTGCCAGCAGTTCCAGAAGACACTTTAACACTGAAGCTTTCTTT
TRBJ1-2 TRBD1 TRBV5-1 CASNQRTGSNYGYTF TGCGCCAGCAACCAAAGGACAGGATCTAACTATGGCTACACCTTC
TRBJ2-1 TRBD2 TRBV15 CAFAGGVAEYNEQFF TGTGCCTTCGCTGGGGGGGTAGCGGAGTACAATGAGCAGTTCTTC
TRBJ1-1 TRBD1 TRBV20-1 CSASTGATAEAFF TGCAGTGCTAGTACAGGGGCGACGGCTGAAGCTTTCTTT
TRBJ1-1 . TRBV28 CASRSRSAGATEAFF TGTGCCAGCAGGTCCCGCTCGGCAGGGGCTACTGAAGCTTTCTTT
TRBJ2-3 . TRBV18 CASSPRARDTQYF TGTGCCAGCTCACCACGGGCACGTGATACGCAGTATTTT
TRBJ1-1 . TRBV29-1 CSVTGGLDTEAFF TGCAGCGTTACCGGAGGCCTAGACACTGAAGCTTTCTTT
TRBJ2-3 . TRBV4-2 CASSQAVSPTSTDTQYF TGTGCCAGCAGCCAAGCAGTTTCCCCGACTAGCACAGATACGCAGTATTTT
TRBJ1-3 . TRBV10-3 CAISGAARGGNTIYF TGTGCCATCAGCGGAGCGGCCCGGGGTGGAAACACCATATATTTT
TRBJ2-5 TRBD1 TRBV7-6 CASSADRGETQYF TGTGCCAGCAGCGCCGACAGGGGAGAGACCCAGTACTTC